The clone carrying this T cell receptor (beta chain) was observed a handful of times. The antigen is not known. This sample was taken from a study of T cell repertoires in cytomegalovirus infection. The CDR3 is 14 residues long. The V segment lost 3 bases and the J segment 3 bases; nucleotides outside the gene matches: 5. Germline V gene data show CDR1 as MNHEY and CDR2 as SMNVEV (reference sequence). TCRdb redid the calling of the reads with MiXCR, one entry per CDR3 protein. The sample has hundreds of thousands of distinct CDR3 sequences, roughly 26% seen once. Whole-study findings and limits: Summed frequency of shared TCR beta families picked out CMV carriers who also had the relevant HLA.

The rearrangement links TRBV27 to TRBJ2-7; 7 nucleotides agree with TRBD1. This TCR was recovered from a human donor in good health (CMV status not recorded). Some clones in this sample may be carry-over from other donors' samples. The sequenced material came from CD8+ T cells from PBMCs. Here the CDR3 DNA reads TGTGCCAGCAGTTTGGTGCCAGGGGGCTACGAGCAGTACGTC. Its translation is CASSLVPGGYEQYV.